Presented here are 9 T cell receptor beta chains from one specimen sequenced in a study of PD-1 blockade in mismatch repair-deficient tumors. The time point denotes: roughly 11-day in vitro stimulation with candidate neoantigen peptide 6. Their antigens are not known. TCRdb's table, derived via immunoSEQ multiplex PCR, lists solely in-frame clones and lacks some. The sample shows roughly 14,000 clones, roughly 86% of them seen only once. This material consisted of cells cultured in vitro, taken from a patient treated with pembrolizumab. The receptors shown here come from an adult with mismatch repair-deficient cancer.

The chain uses TRBV29-1 and TRBJ1-4, with TRBD1 as a possible D gene (5 bases). Trimming left V 6 bases short and J 6 bases short, with 14 bases between. This CDR3 is built from 13 residues. The germline V gene has CDR1 SQVTM and CDR2 ANQGSEA. CDR3 region: CSVATDSYEKLFF. CDR3 nucleotide sequence: TGCAGCGTCGCGACAGACTCATATGAAAAACTGTTTTTT.

The V gene is TRBV5-1, the J gene TRBJ1-2, with 8 bases aligning to TRBD1. Germline V gene lookup returns CDR1 SGHRS and CDR2 YFSETQ. The CDR3 is made up of 15 amino acids. V lost 0 bases and J lost 6; bases outside the gene matches: 7. The CDR3 nucleotides are TGCGCCAGCAGCTTGGGCTGGACAGGGCAGGATGGCTACACCTTC. This sequence encodes CASSLGWTGQDGYTF.

The J gene is TRBJ2-7, the V gene TRBV5-4; 8 nucleotides agree with TRBD2. Trimming at V came to 4 bases and at J to 2 bases, leaving 8 bases not matched to a gene. The CDR3 loop spans 15 amino acids. Germline CDR1 SGHNT, CDR2 YYREEE (reference sequence). CDR3 residues: CASSQGNGRAYEQYF. In DNA form, the CDR3 reads TGTGCCAGCAGCCAAGGAAACGGGAGGGCCTACGAGCAGTACTTC.

The chain has TRBV25-1 and TRBJ2-3; TRBD2 is a possible D gene (6 bases). The germline gives CDR1 MGHDK, CDR2 SYGVNS. Trimming took off 6 bases at V and 1 base at J, with 14 bases between the two ends. There are 15 residues in the CDR3. Here the CDR3 reads CASSLAEYGTDTQYF. As DNA, the CDR3 is TGTGCCAGCAGCTTAGCGGAATACGGCACAGATACGCAGTATTTT.

This sequence joins TRBV27 and TRBJ2-7; tentatively, D is TRBD2 (5 bases). Trimming removed 5 bases from V and 0 bases from J, with 8 bases in between. CDR3 length: 13 amino acids. Per the germline V gene, CDR1 is MNHEY and CDR2 is SMNVEV (reference sequence). The CDR3 DNA sequence: TGTGCCAGCAGTAAGCGGTACTCCTACGAGCAGTACTTC. Translation: CASSKRYSYEQYF.

The chain carries TRBV7-3 and TRBJ1-1; no clear D. The CDR3 runs 14 residues. Germline CDR1 and CDR2: SGHTA and FQGTGA. V was shortened by 1 base and J by 0 bases, with 6 bases between the two germline ends. DNA of the CDR3: TGTGCCAGCAGCTTAATTACGTTGAACACTGAAGCTTTCTTT. Translation gives CASSLITLNTEAFF.

The chain couples TRBV7-9 to TRBJ2-7; 9 bases are a match to TRBD2. From germline, CDR1 is SEHNR and CDR2 FQNEAQ (reference sequence). V lost 1 base to trimming and J lost 3 bases; unmatched junction nucleotides: 10. The CDR3 extends over 17 amino acids. The CDR3 nucleotides are TGTGCCAGCAGCTTAGAGGGTAGGAGAGCGGGAGGCTACGAGCAGTACTTC. This gives the protein CASSLEGRRAGGYEQYF. The full variable domain, rest sourced from reference TRBV7-9 and TRBJ2-7, is DTGVSQNPRHKITKRGQNVTFRCDPISEHNRLYWYRQTLGQGPEFLTYFQNEAQLEKSRLLSDRFSAERPKGSFSTLEIQRTEQGDSAMYLCASSLEGRRAGGYEQYFGPGTRLTVT.

CDR3 sequence: CASSLGMGNGYTF. The DNA for the CDR3 is TGTGCCAGCAGCTTAGGAATGGGAAATGGCTACACCTTC. This chain uses TRBV11-3 with TRBJ1-2; D is unresolved. The V end lost 1 base, the J end lost 6 bases, and 9 bases lay between the germline ends. CDR1 is SGHNT, CDR2 YENEEA, per germline. CDR3 length equals 13 residues.

The CDR3 loop is CASSYSVGVSYGYTF. CDR3 nucleotide sequence: TGTGCCAGCAGTTACTCGGTAGGGGTTAGCTATGGCTACACCTTC. The chain combines TRBV6-5 with TRBJ1-2, with D possibly matching TRBD1 (5 bases). CDR3 length: 15 amino acids. Germline V gives CDR1 MNHEY, CDR2 SVGAGI. Trimming removed 0 bases at V and 4 bases at J, with 12 bases between.